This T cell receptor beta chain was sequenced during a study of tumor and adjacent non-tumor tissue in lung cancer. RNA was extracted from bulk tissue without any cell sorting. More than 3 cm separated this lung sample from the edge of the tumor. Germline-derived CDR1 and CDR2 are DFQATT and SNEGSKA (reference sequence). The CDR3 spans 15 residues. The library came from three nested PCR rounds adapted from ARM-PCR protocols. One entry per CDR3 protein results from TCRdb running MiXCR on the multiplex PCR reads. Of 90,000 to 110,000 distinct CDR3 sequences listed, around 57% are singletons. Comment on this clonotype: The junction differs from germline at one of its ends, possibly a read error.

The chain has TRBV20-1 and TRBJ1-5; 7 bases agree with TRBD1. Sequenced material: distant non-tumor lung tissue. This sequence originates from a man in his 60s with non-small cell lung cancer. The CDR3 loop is CNASPTGNSNQAQHF. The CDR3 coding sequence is TGCAATGCTAGCCCGACAGGGAATAGCAATCAGGCCCAGCATTTT.